The present T cell receptor (beta chain) was sequenced within a study of blood T cell repertoires in COVID-19. For the study at large: Collection of acute and convalescent COVID-19 samples took place in the United States, Italy and Spain. T cells, B-cell-depleted T cells, or PBMCs provided the cDNA or gDNA that served as material.

Seattle patient enrollment occurred during active infection, with longitudinal follow-up thereafter. Germline CDR1 and CDR2: SGHDN and FVKESK. The CDR3 contains 13 residues. V lost 5 bases and J lost 2, with 9 bases in between. Per the authors' pipeline: Nucleated cell counts were estimated from reference gene primer amplification. Libraries were prepared by immunoSEQ multiplex PCR; TCRdb keeps only in-frame clonotypes and omits some of them. V and J calls and clone size are given by that table; D and trimming were obtained from the DNA. This table has roughly 200,000 clones, around 79% appearing once.

This sequence originates from a woman aged 40 to 50 with COVID-19, enrolled during active disease. Sequencing was performed on peripheral blood. The rearrangement links TRBV14 to TRBJ2-5, with D tentatively TRBD1 (6 bases). CDR3 bases: TGTGCCAGCAGCGGACAGCTTCAAGAGACCCAGTACTTC. Translation: CASSGQLQETQYF.